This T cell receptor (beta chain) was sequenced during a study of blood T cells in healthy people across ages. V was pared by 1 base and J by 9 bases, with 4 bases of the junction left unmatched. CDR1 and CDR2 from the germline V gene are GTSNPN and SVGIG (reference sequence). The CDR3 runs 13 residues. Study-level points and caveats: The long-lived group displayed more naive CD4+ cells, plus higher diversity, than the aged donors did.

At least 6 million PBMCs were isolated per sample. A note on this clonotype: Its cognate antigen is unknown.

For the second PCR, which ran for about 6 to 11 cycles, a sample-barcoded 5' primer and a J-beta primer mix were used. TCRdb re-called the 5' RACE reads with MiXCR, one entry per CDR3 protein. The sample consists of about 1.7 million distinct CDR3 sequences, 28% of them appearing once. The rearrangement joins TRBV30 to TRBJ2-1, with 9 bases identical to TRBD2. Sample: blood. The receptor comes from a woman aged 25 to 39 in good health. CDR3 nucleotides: TGTGCCTGGAGTGGGACTAGCGTAGGTGAGCAGTTCTTC. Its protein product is CAWSGTSVGEQFF.